This TCR beta chain stems from a study of metastatic and nonmetastatic thyroid tumors. Thyroid surgery had not been preceded by any treatment in any patient. Germline V lookup: CDR1 SGHVS, CDR2 FQNEAQ. This CDR3 contains 14 residues. Between the trimmed V and J ends, which lost 8 bases and 1 base, there was a span of 11 bases. TCRdb re-called the PCR reads via MiXCR. The repertoire has about 24,000 clones, 15% to 20% of them found once; the top ten carry approximately 4.2%. This clonotype originated in a male donor with papillary thyroid cancer or a benign thyroid nodule (not recorded which). Some clones in this sample may be carry-over from other donors' samples. The source material was blood. The chain carries TRBV7-8 and TRBJ2-2; possible D gene TRBD2, 5 bases. The CDR3 here is CASYGLENTGELFF. The CDR3 nucleotides read TGTGCCAGCTACGGACTGGAGAACACCGGGGAGCTGTTTTTT.